Below are 21 T cell receptor beta chains sequenced from a single sample in a study of regulatory T cells in long-lasting Graves disease. Building the TCR beta libraries relied on iRepertoire HTBI primers, and CDR3 regions underwent Arm-PCR. Using its own MiXCR run on the multiplex PCR reads, TCRdb lists one record per CDR3 protein. The data show 550,000 to 650,000 distinct CDR3 sequences, about 16% seen once. Time point indicated: newly diagnosed GD, antithyroid drugs for less than 3 months. With RNA extracted from PBMCs as input, the TCR library was made. These data were also reused for a study on T cells in Graves' hyperthyroidism and ophthalmopathy.

The starting material was peripheral blood mononuclear cells (PBMCs), obtained at new diagnosis, from a patient treated with antithyroid drugs. All receptors derive from a man younger than 30 with Graves disease.

J is TRBJ2-7 and V is TRBV29-1; no clear D. CDR1 is SQVTM and CDR2 is ANQGSEA in the germline V gene. The V end was cut by 4 bases, the J end by 7 bases, with 20 bases between. This CDR3 is 14 amino acids long. CDR3 in amino acids: CSVGPSAGSGEQYF. The CDR3 nucleotides are TGCAGCGTTGGGCCTTCAGCTGGGTCTGGTGAGCAGTACTTC.

The rearrangement uses TRBV6-9 and TRBJ2-7; D may be TRBD2 (5 bases). The CDR3 is 15 residues long. Looked up from germline, CDR1 is MNHGY and CDR2 is SVAAGI. V lost 4 bases and J lost 2, with 15 bases in between. The DNA of the CDR3 is TGTGCCAGCAGTTTTGCCTCCGGGAAAGCCTACGAGCAGTACTTC. Amino acid sequence: CASSFASGKAYEQYF.

This clonotype appeared many times. The CDR3 protein is CASSPGGLQETQYF. DNA for the CDR3: TGCGCCAGCAGTCCAGGGGGTTTGCAGGAGACCCAGTACTTC. This chain uses TRBV5-1 with TRBJ2-5; 7 nucleotides line up with TRBD1. J lost 5 bases, V lost 5 bases, and 9 bases had no gene match. Per germline, CDR1 SGHRS and CDR2 YFSETQ. The CDR3 runs to 14 residues. Combining the CDR3 with reference TRBV5-1 and TRBJ2-5 gives the whole variable domain KAGVTQTPRYLIKTRGQQVTLSCSPISGHRSVSWYQQTPGQGLQFLFEYFSETQRNKGNFPGRFSGRQFSNSRSEMNVSTLELGDSALYLCASSPGGLQETQYFGPGTRLLVL.

At least ten counts were recorded for this clonotype. The CDR3 loop is CASSLGPQVYEQYF. The DNA of the CDR3 is TGTGCCAGCAGCTTAGGACCGCAGGTCTACGAGCAGTACTTC. The chain recombines TRBV11-2 with TRBJ2-7; D is undetermined. Trimming shortened V by 1 base and J by 3 bases, and 10 bases separated the two germline ends. The germline V gene has CDR1 SGHAT and CDR2 FQNNGV. This CDR3 spans 14 amino acids.

Worth noting for this clonotype: A read error is possible here, since a much larger clone lies one base away. V usage is TRBV3-1 and J usage is TRBJ1-2; tentatively, D is TRBD1 (6 bases). V lost 2 bases, J lost 8 bases, and 12 bases lay in between. Looked up from germline, CDR1 is LGHDT and CDR2 is YNNKEL (reference sequence). The CDR3 has 13 residues. The CDR3 sequence: CASSQTGGRGYTF. CDR3 coding DNA: TGTGCCAGCAGCCAAACCGGGGGGCGCGGCTACACCTTC.

The table lists this clonotype with many counts. V usage is TRBV5-1 and J usage is TRBJ2-1; 12 bases match TRBD2. V lost 3 bases to trimming and J lost 6 bases; unmatched junction nucleotides: 4. The CDR3 sequence is 15 residues long. CDR1 is SGHRS, CDR2 YFSETQ, per germline. The CDR3 nucleotides read TGCGCCAGCAGCTCCCTAGCGGGAGGGCTCAATGAGCAGTTCTTC. Protein product: CASSSLAGGLNEQFF.

V usage is TRBV9 and J usage is TRBJ1-4; maybe TRBD1 (6 bases). The V end lost 3 bases, the J end lost 1 base, and 10 bases lay between the germline ends. CDR3 size: 15 residues. Per germline, CDR1 SGDLS and CDR2 YYNGEE. The CDR3 is CASSDNRETNEKLFF. The CDR3 region has the DNA TGTGCCAGCAGCGATAACAGGGAAACTAATGAAAAACTGTTTTTT.

Worth noting for this clonotype: A much bigger clone sits one base away, suggesting this may be a read error. V gene TRBV7-2 combines with J gene TRBJ2-7, with 11 bases aligning to TRBD2. V lost 5 bases to trimming and J lost 7 bases; unmatched junction nucleotides: 13. There are 16 residues in the CDR3. From germline, CDR1 is SGHTA and CDR2 FQGNSA. The CDR3 loop reads CASSPSETSGTREQYF. The CDR3 nucleotides read TGTGCCAGCAGCCCTAGCGAGACTAGCGGGACCAGAGAGCAGTACTTC. Complete variable domain (other parts from reference TRBV7-2 and TRBJ2-7): GAGVSQSPSNKVTEKGKDVELRCDPISGHTALYWYRQSLGQGLEFLIYFQGNSAPDKSGLPSDRFSAERTGGSVSTLTIQRTQQEDSAVYLCASSPSETSGTREQYFGPGTRLTVT.

This clonotype was detected ten times or more. V gene TRBV7-3 combines with J gene TRBJ2-1; TRBD1 is a possible D gene (5 bases). Per the germline V gene, CDR1 is SGHTA and CDR2 is FQGTGA. Trimming cost V 0 bases and J 6 bases, with 12 bases left between them. The CDR3 extends over 15 amino acids. CDR3 loop: CASSLTGEKTNEQFF. In DNA form, the CDR3 reads TGTGCCAGCAGCTTAACAGGGGAAAAAACCAATGAGCAGTTCTTC.

This clonotype was counted at least ten times. J is TRBJ2-7 and V is TRBV11-2; 7 positions match TRBD1. The junction had 9 bases not matched to a gene; V was cut back by 5 bases and J by 5 bases. The CDR3 is 14 residues long. The germline V gene encodes CDR1 SGHAT and CDR2 FQNNGV. CDR3 DNA sequence: TGTGCCAGCAGCCCTGACAGGGAAGGCGACGAGCAGTACTTC. Its translation is CASSPDREGDEQYF.

This clonotype was detected only a few times. The chain couples TRBV2 to TRBJ1-5; D may be TRBD1 (6 bases). The CDR3 length is 13 residues. CDR1 and CDR2 (germline): SNHLY, FYNNEI. Trimming cost V 6 bases and J 5 bases, with 11 bases left between them. DNA for the CDR3: TGTGCCAGCAGGATGGGGGGGCATCAGCCCCAGCATTTT. Translated, it gives CASRMGGHQPQHF.

This clonotype was seen more than once but under ten times. The V call is TRBV6-1, the J call TRBJ1-4; 9 bases fit TRBD1. Germline trimming cut 6 bases from V and 5 bases from J; bases unmatched to any gene: 4. CDR1 MNHNS and CDR2 SASEGT come from the germline V gene. This CDR3 is built from 14 residues. CDR3 in amino acids: CASRRGTGNEKLFF. As DNA, the CDR3 is TGTGCCAGCAGAAGGGGGACAGGGAATGAAAAACTGTTTTTT.

At least ten counts were recorded for this clonotype. The V call is TRBV2, the J call TRBJ1-1, with 8 bases fitting TRBD1. V was pared by 3 bases and J by 4 bases, with 1 base of the junction left unmatched. Germline CDR1 is SNHLY and CDR2 is FYNNEI. The CDR3 sequence is 13 residues long. The CDR3 DNA is TGTGCCAGCAGTGACAGGGGGCTCACTGAAGCTTTCTTT. It translates to CASSDRGLTEAFF.

The chain joins TRBV30 to TRBJ1-6, with a possible D match to TRBD1 (5 bases). Germline CDR1 is GTSNPN and CDR2 is SVGIG (reference sequence). This CDR3 is 13 amino acids long. V shed 0 bases and J shed 6 bases, with 6 bases lying between them. Here the CDR3 DNA reads TGTGCCTGGAGTGTGGGGCGTAATTCACCCCTCCACTTT. Encoded protein: CAWSVGRNSPLHF. The full variable domain, its missing parts supplied by reference TRBV30 and TRBJ1-6, is SQTIHQWPATLVQPVGSPLSLECTVEGTSNPNLYWYRQAAGRGLQLLFYSVGIGQISSEVPQNLSASRPQDRQFILSSKKLLLSDSGFYLCAWSVGRNSPLHFGNGTRLTVT.

This clonotype occurred a few times. The V gene is TRBV2, the J gene TRBJ1-5, with D maybe TRBD1 (5 bases). There are 14 residues in the CDR3. The V gene lost 9 bases and the J gene lost 4 bases, with 16 bases spanning the gap. Germline assignment: CDR1 SNHLY and CDR2 FYNNEI. In nucleotides, the CDR3 is TGTGCCAGTACTCCCGGGGCCCGGAATCAGCCCCAGCATTTT. Amino acids: CASTPGARNQPQHF.

The chain carries TRBV20-1 and TRBJ1-2; 10 bases line up with TRBD1. Germline loops: CDR1 DFQATT, CDR2 SNEGSKA (reference sequence). This CDR3 region has 13 residues. J gave up 8 bases and V 3 bases, and 6 bases lay outside the gene matches. The CDR3 region is CSARAGTGDGYTF. DNA of the CDR3: TGCAGTGCTAGGGCCGGGACAGGGGACGGCTACACCTTC.

The chain recombines TRBV2 with TRBJ2-7; TRBD2 aligns across 14 bases. The CDR3 is 17 amino acids. CDR1 is SNHLY and CDR2 is FYNNEI in the germline V gene. Unmatched junction bases numbered 13, after V lost 8 bases and J lost 4 bases. The CDR3, as DNA: TGTGCCAGCTCACGGGGGACTAGCGGGAGCCAGCCTTACGAGCAGTACTTC. Its translation: CASSRGTSGSQPYEQYF. The variable domain in full, completed from reference TRBV2 and TRBJ2-7, reads EPEVTQTPSHQVTQMGQEVILRCVPISNHLYFYWYRQILGQKVEFLVSFYNNEISEKSEIFDDQFSVERPDGSNFTLKIRSTKLEDSAMYFCASSRGTSGSQPYEQYFGPGTRLTVT.

Note on this clonotype: The germline gene is not matched at one end of the junction; a read error may be the cause. The chain links TRBV15 to TRBJ2-7; D gene uncertain. Germline V gene data show CDR1 as LNHNV and CDR2 as YYDKDF (reference sequence). CDR3 length equals 17 residues. CDR3 in amino acids: CATSREPSGGSSYGQYF. Written as DNA, the CDR3 is TGTGCCACCAGCAGAGAGCCCTCGGGCGGTAGCTCCTACGGGCAGTACTTC.

This clonotype was seen at least ten times. This chain connects TRBV6-1 to TRBJ1-2, with TRBD1 as a possible D gene (6 bases). CDR3 length equals 11 residues. V lost 5 bases and J 6 bases, leaving 7 bases between the germline ends. Germline CDR1 MNHNS, CDR2 SASEGT. This CDR3 is CASSNRDGYTF. The CDR3 nucleotides are TGTGCCAGCAGTAACAGGGATGGCTACACCTTC.

The table lists this clonotype with a few counts. The CDR3 coding sequence is TGTGCCAGCAGCCATAGCGGGAGGGCGATCGGGGAGCTGTTTTTT. Residues: CASSHSGRAIGELFF. V and J are TRBV5-4 and TRBJ2-2; 11 nucleotides match TRBD2. Germline values: CDR1 SGHNT, CDR2 YYREEE (reference sequence). V lost 4 bases to trimming and J lost 7 bases; unmatched junction nucleotides: 6. This CDR3 comprises 15 residues.

The chain couples TRBV12-3 or TRBV12-4 to TRBJ2-1, with a tentative D call TRBD2 (5 bases). V lost 6 bases and J lost 2, with 14 bases in between. There are 15 residues in the CDR3. The CDR3 here is CASSPGSQPYNEQFF. The CDR3 DNA reads TGTGCCAGCAGCCCTGGGAGCCAGCCCTACAATGAGCAGTTCTTC.